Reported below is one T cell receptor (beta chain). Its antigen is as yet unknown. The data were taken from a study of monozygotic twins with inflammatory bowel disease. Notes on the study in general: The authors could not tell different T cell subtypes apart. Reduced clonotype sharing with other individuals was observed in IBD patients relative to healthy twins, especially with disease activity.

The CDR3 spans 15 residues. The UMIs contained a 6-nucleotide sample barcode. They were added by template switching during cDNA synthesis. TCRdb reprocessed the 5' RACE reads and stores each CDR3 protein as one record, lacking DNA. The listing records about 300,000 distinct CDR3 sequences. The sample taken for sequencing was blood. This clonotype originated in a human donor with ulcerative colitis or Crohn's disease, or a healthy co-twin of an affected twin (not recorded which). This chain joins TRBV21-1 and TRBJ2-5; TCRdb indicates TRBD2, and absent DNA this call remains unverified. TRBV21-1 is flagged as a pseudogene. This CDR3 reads CASSKQRRGYRTQYF.